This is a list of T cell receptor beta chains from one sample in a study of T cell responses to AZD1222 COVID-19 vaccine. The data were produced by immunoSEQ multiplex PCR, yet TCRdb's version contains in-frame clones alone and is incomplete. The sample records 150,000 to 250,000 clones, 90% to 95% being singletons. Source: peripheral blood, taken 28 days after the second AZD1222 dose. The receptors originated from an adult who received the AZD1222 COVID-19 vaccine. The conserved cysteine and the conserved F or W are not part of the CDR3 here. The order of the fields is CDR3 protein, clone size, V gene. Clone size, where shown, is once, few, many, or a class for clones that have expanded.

CDR3 protein: ASRPGSGGAGSAVTQY; clone size: NA; V gene: TRBV27
CDR3 protein: ASSPAGSNQETQY; clone size: NA; V gene: TRBV28
CDR3 protein: ASSSQGAGNTEAF; clone size: NA; V gene: TRBV28
CDR3 protein: ASSRGVTDTQY; clone size: NA; V gene: TRBV5-1
CDR3 protein: ASTTLGGTEAF; clone size: NA; V gene: TRBV12-3/TRBV12-4
CDR3 protein: ASSQLQGVSPLH; clone size: NA; V gene: TRBV4-1
CDR3 protein: ASSVPSPSSYNEQF; clone size: NA; V gene: TRBV10-1
CDR3 protein: ASSHRYSTGTVNYGYT; clone size: NA; V gene: TRBV7-8
CDR3 protein: ASSIGRAEANEKLF; clone size: NA; V gene: TRBV7-2
CDR3 protein: ASSQVSDTQY; clone size: once; V gene: TRBV3-1/TRBV3-2
CDR3 protein: ASSRVGARPGEQY; clone size: NA; V gene: TRBV6-5
CDR3 protein: ASRPPGSKTYGYT; clone size: NA; V gene: TRBV6-5
CDR3 protein: ASSLDSRNTQY; clone size: NA; V gene: TRBV7-2
CDR3 protein: ASSRGQGAGYGYT; clone size: once; V gene: TRBV7-9
CDR3 protein: ASSLWGASSYNEQF; clone size: once; V gene: TRBV28
CDR3 protein: ASSEAEGAYEKLF; clone size: once; V gene: TRBV2
CDR3 protein: ASSPGTGRASPLH; clone size: NA; V gene: TRBV6-5
CDR3 protein: ASSFSGGNQPQH; clone size: NA; V gene: TRBV7-9
CDR3 protein: ASSERGGTGGNTIY; clone size: once; V gene: TRBV6-1
CDR3 protein: AISEGGYRGGPKFKNYGYT; clone size: NA; V gene: TRBV10-3
CDR3 protein: ASSPHTTNEKLF; clone size: few; V gene: TRBV7-2
CDR3 protein: ATSRGATNEKLF; clone size: NA; V gene: TRBV15
CDR3 protein: ASSFGINTEAF; clone size: NA; V gene: TRBV9
CDR3 protein: ASIPAPGTEAF; clone size: NA; V gene: TRBV6-5
CDR3 protein: ASSLQGDGTEAF; clone size: NA; V gene: TRBV7-9
CDR3 protein: ASSPQEGLFQPQH; clone size: NA; V gene: TRBV7-3
CDR3 protein: ASSFGRNTGELF; clone size: NA; V gene: TRBV7-7
CDR3 protein: ASTNRGAGYT; clone size: NA; V gene: TRBV7-2
CDR3 protein: ASSQTSGGTGSYNEQF; clone size: NA; V gene: TRBV19
CDR3 protein: ASSQPGAETQY; clone size: NA; V gene: TRBV4-1
CDR3 protein: ASSLTGSRGAPLH; clone size: NA; V gene: TRBV9
CDR3 protein: ASSRVTDYEQY; clone size: NA; V gene: TRBV7-9
CDR3 protein: ASSQDFPPFYEQY; clone size: NA; V gene: TRBV4-1
CDR3 protein: ASSSGTSGSSYNEQF; clone size: NA; V gene: TRBV7-3
CDR3 protein: ASSFQGLDTGELF; clone size: NA; V gene: TRBV11-3
CDR3 protein: ASSQPGASYNEQF; clone size: NA; V gene: TRBV3-1/TRBV3-2
CDR3 protein: AGSFQEGTEAF; clone size: NA; V gene: TRBV7-8
CDR3 protein: AISAGTEAF; clone size: NA; V gene: TRBV10-3
CDR3 protein: ASSPLQGPTEAF; clone size: NA; V gene: TRBV27
CDR3 protein: ASSPVRGPADTQY; clone size: NA; V gene: TRBV3-1/TRBV3-2
CDR3 protein: ASSPGLDRNYGYT; clone size: NA; V gene: TRBV18
CDR3 protein: ASSSPLETQY; clone size: NA; V gene: TRBV7-6
CDR3 protein: SVVSSSYGYT; clone size: NA; V gene: TRBV29-1
CDR3 protein: ASSQRTANTEAF; clone size: NA; V gene: TRBV3-1/TRBV3-2
CDR3 protein: ASSYSNSNTEAF; clone size: NA; V gene: TRBV6-5
CDR3 protein: ASTTGMNTEAF; clone size: NA; V gene: TRBV2
CDR3 protein: ASSLVGTDTQY; clone size: NA; V gene: TRBV5-1
CDR3 protein: ASSRQGKEYGYT; clone size: NA; V gene: TRBV23-1
CDR3 protein: AWSKIRSATRGEQF; clone size: NA; V gene: TRBV30
CDR3 protein: ASSLAGRVNTGELF; clone size: NA; V gene: TRBV5-1
CDR3 protein: ASNERGVYGYT; clone size: NA; V gene: TRBV28
CDR3 protein: ASSALDRNTEAF; clone size: NA; V gene: TRBV9
CDR3 protein: ASSLGRKNNQPQH; clone size: NA; V gene: TRBV13
CDR3 protein: ASSPQGKVGKLF; clone size: NA; V gene: TRBV3-1/TRBV3-2